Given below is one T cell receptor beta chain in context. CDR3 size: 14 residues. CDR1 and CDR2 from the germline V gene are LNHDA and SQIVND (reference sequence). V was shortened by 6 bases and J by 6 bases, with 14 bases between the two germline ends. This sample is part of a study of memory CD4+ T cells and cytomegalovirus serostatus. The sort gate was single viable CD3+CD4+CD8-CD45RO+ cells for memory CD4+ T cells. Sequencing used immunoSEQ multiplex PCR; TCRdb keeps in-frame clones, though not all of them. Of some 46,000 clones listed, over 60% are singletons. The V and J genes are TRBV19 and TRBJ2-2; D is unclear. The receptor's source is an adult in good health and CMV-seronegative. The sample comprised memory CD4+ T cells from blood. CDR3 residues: CASRYGVMSGELFF. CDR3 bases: TGTGCCAGTAGATATGGAGTGATGTCCGGGGAGCTGTTTTTT.